This TCR beta chain was recovered during a study of cytomegalovirus exposure and HLA in healthy donors. Findings and limits, study-wide: Sequencing depth roughly uniform across donors was assumed in presence/absence analyses. By HLA locus, TCR association rates varied in a later analysis, with DRB1 showing the most and HLA-C the fewest.

The PCR had 60 Vbeta and 13 Jbeta primers. The data were produced by immunoSEQ multiplex PCR, yet TCRdb's version contains in-frame clones alone and is incomplete. The data hold under 200,000 clones, with roughly four fifths observed a single time. Each donor was nominally healthy when sampled (though unrecorded immune exposures were likely). As for this clone: Its antigen is undetermined.

CDR3 size: 14 residues. Germline CDR1 reads PRHDT; CDR2 reads FYEKMQ (reference sequence). The V gene end was trimmed by 4 bases and the J gene end by 5 bases; junction bases not matched to a gene: 5. The source of this sequence is a woman aged 25 to 45 in good health and CMV-seropositive. Sample: PBMCs. The chain links TRBV13 to TRBJ2-3; 8 nucleotides match TRBD2. The CDR3 coding sequence is TGTGCCAGCAGCTCCGGGACTAGTTTAGATACGCAGTATTTT. Protein: CASSSGTSLDTQYF.